The 7 T cell receptor beta chains presented below share a single source sample, sequenced in a study of CD8 T cells in Susac syndrome. Random hexamers were used to reverse transcribe roughly 0.45 to 1 ug of RNA. TCRdb called the immunoSEQ multiplex PCR reads again in MiXCR, with one record for every CDR3 protein. The table records about 210,000 distinct CDR3 sequences, about 95% of them present only once. What was sequenced was CD4+ T cells from PBMCs. These receptors were taken from a human donor with Susac syndrome.

This sequence joins TRBV4-3 and TRBJ2-3; D remains ambiguous. V lost 0 bases, J lost 5 bases, and 6 bases lay in between. The CDR3 has 13 amino acids. CDR1 is LGHNA, CDR2 YSLEER, per germline. The CDR3 loop reads CASSQDSKDTQYF. DNA of the CDR3: TGCGCCAGCAGCCAAGACTCAAAAGATACGCAGTATTTT.

The rearrangement links TRBV30 to TRBJ1-1; the D gene is possibly TRBD1 (6 bases). CDR1 is GTSNPN and CDR2 is SVGIG in the germline V gene (reference sequence). The CDR3 covers 13 residues. V lost 3 bases, J lost 3 bases, and 11 bases lay in between. The DNA of the CDR3 is TGTGCCTGGAGGATTACAGGGTACACTGAAGCTTTCTTT. This sequence encodes CAWRITGYTEAFF.

This clonotype was observed a single time. The rearrangement links TRBV19 to TRBJ1-3; D not resolved. Germline assignment: CDR1 LNHDA and CDR2 SQIVND (reference sequence). The germline V and J ends were trimmed by 9 bases and 0 bases, with 9 bases remaining between them. The CDR3 runs 13 residues. In DNA, the CDR3 is TGTGCCAGCCAAGAAGACTCTGGAAACACCATATATTTT. Translating gives CASQEDSGNTIYF.

This chain joins TRBV30 and TRBJ1-1; no clear D gene. This CDR3 has 13 residues. CDR1 is GTSNPN, CDR2 SVGIG, per germline (reference sequence). The germline V and J ends were trimmed by 0 bases and 6 bases, with 11 bases remaining between them. The CDR3 reads CAWSVTGLAEAFF. The CDR3 bases are TGTGCCTGGAGTGTAACCGGGCTCGCTGAAGCTTTCTTT.

This rearrangement joins TRBV11-1 to TRBJ2-7; D unresolved. From germline, CDR1 is SGHAT and CDR2 FQDESV (reference sequence). V was cut by 5 bases and J by 2 bases, with 16 bases left in between. This CDR3 spans 15 amino acids. CDR3 nucleotide sequence: TGTGCCAGCAGCCCCGGTGGTGGCGATGCCTACGAGCAGTACTTC. Its protein product is CASSPGGGDAYEQYF.

This chain joins TRBV6-4 and TRBJ1-6; D gene uncertain. The CDR3 has 13 amino acids. V lost 8 bases, J lost 10 bases, and 15 bases lay in between. CDR1 is MRHNA and CDR2 is SNTAGT in the germline V gene. CDR3 coding DNA: TGTGCCAGCCGGCCGAGATCGGACTCACCCCTCCACTTT. Residues: CASRPRSDSPLHF.

The chain couples TRBV20-1 to TRBJ1-6; D is ambiguous. V dropped 2 bases and J dropped 8 bases, with 10 bases sitting between them. There are 13 residues in the CDR3. CDR1 is DFQATT and CDR2 is SNEGSKA in the germline V gene (reference sequence). In DNA form, the CDR3 reads TGCAGTGCTAGATCCCGTGCAGATTCACCCCTCCACTTT. It encodes CSARSRADSPLHF.